This TCR beta chain was identified during a study of blood T cell repertoires in COVID-19. For the study at large: The analysed material was cDNA or gDNA that came from T cells, B-cell-depleted T cells, or PBMCs.

V was trimmed by 4 bases and J by 3 bases, leaving 7 bases between them. Germline V gene sequence: CDR1 SGDLS, CDR2 YYNGEE. CDR3 length: 12 residues. Assay: immunoSEQ multiplex PCR; the TCRdb copy retains only in-frame clones and omits some. The repertoire holds 60,000 to 70,000 clones, with 65% to 85% as singletons. The clonotype originates from a human donor in a cohort sampled during active COVID-19. What was sequenced was peripheral blood. V is TRBV9 and J is TRBJ1-1; D uncertain. CDR3 sequence: CASSRDDTEAFF. The CDR3 coding sequence is TGTGCCAGCAGCCGGGATGACACTGAAGCTTTCTTT.